Given below is one TCR beta chain in context. The sample comes from a study of Graves' ophthalmopathy and Graves' hyperthyroidism. The sequenced template was RNA, covering the TCR beta CDR3 region. The library came from an HTBI-primed first-round RT-PCR and a second-round multiplex PCR. TCRdb ran MiXCR on the multiplex PCR reads and lists one entry per CDR3 protein. The sample shows about 500,000 distinct CDR3 sequences, 35% to 40% of them seen only once. Per the germline V gene, CDR1 is SGHVS and CDR2 is FQNEAQ. CDR3 size: 16 residues. V trimming: 1 base; J trimming: 2 bases; junction bases outside the gene matches: 5.

The sample comprised peripheral blood or thyroid tissue (not recorded which). This TCR came from an adult man with Graves' hyperthyroidism. The chain combines TRBV7-8 with TRBJ2-3; 8 nucleotides agree with TRBD1. DNA for the CDR3: TGTGCCAGCAGCTTAGATCCGGGACAGGTCACAGATACGCAGTATTTT. Residues: CASSLDPGQVTDTQYF.